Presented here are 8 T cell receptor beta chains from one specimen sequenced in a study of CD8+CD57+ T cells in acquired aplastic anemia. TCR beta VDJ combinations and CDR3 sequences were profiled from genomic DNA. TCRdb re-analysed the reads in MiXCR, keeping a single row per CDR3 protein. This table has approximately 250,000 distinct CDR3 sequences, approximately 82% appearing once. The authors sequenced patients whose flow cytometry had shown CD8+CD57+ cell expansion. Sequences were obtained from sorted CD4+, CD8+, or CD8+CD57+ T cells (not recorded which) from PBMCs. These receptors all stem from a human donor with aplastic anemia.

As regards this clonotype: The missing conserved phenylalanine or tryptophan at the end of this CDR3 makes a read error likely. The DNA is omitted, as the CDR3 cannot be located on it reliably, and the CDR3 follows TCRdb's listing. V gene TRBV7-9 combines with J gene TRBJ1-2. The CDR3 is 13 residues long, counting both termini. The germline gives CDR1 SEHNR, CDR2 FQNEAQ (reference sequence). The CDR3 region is CASSLGSGAGEQH.

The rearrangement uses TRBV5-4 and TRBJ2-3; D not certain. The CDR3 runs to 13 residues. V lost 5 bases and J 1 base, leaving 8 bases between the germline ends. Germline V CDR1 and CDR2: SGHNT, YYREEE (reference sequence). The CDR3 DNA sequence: TGTGCCAGCAGGGATAGTGGCACAGATACGCAGTATTTT. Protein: CASRDSGTDTQYF.

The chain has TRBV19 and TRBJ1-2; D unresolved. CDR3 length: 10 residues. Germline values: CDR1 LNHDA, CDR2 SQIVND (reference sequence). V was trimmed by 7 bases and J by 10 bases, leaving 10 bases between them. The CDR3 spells CASKAADYTF. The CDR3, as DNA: TGTGCCAGTAAAGCGGCTGACTACACCTTC.

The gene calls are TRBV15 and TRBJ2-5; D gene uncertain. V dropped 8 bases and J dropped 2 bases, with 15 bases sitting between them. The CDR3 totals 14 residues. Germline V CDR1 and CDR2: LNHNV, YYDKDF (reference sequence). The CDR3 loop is CATCKGTEQETQYF. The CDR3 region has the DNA TGTGCCACCTGCAAAGGCACCGAGCAAGAGACCCAGTACTTC.

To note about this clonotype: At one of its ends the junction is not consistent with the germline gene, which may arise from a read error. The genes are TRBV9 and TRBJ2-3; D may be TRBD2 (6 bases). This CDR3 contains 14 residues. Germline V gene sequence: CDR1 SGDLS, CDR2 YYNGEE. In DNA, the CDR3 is TGTGCCAGCAGCGTGGAGGGAGGAGCTGATTCGCACTATTTT. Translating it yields CASSVEGGADSHYF.

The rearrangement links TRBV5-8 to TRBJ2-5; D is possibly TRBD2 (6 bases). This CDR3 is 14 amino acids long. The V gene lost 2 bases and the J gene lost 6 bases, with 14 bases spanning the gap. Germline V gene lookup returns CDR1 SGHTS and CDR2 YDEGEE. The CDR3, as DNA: TGTGCCAGCAGCTTTACTGGGGGGAGAAAGACCCAGTACTTC. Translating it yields CASSFTGGRKTQYF.

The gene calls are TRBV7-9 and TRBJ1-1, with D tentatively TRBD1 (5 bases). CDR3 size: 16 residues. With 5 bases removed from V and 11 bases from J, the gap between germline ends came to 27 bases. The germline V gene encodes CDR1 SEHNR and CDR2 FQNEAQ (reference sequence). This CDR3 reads CASSQATGPANGEAFF. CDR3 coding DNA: TGTGCCAGCAGCCAAGCTACGGGGCCGGCCAACGGTGAGGCTTTCTTT.

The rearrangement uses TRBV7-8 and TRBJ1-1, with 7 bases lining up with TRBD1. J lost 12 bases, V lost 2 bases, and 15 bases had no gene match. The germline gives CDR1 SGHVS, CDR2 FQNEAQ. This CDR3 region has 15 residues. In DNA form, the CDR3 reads TGTGCCAGCAGCTTACATCTGGACGGGACAGCCCTTTCTTTCTTT. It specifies CASSLHLDGTALSFF.